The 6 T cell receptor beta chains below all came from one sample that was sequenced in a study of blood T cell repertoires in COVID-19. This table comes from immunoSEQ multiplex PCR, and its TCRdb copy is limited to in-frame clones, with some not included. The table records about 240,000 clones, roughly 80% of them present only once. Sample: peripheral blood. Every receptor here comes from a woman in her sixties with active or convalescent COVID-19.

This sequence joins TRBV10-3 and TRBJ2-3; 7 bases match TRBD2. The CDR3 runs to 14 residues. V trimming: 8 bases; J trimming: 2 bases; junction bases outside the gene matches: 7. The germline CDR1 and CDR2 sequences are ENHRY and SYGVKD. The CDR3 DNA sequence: TGTGCCATCCTCCGCGCGGGGGACACAGATACGCAGTATTTT. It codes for CAILRAGDTDTQYF.

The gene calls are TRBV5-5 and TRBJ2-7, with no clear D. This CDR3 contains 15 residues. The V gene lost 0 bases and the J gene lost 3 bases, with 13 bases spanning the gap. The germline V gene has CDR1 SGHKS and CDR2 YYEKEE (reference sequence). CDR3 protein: CASSLAPEISYEQYF. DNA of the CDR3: TGTGCCAGCAGCTTGGCCCCGGAGATAAGCTACGAGCAGTACTTC.

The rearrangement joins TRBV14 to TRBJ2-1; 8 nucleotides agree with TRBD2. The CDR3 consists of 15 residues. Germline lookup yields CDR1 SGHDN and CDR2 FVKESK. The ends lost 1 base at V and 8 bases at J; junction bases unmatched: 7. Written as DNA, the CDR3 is TGTGCCAGCAGCCAAGGTTGGCGGGGGGTGGATGAGCAGTTCTTC. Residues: CASSQGWRGVDEQFF.

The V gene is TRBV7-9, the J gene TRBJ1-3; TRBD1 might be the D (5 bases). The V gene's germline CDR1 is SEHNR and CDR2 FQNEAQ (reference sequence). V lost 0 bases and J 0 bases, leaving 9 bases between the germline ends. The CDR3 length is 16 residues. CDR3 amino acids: CASSLARGVSGNTIYF. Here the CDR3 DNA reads TGTGCCAGCAGCTTAGCGCGGGGGGTCTCTGGAAACACCATATATTTT. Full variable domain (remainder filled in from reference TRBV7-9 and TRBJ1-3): DTGVSQNPRHKITKRGQNVTFRCDPISEHNRLYWYRQTLGQGPEFLTYFQNEAQLEKSRLLSDRFSAERPKGSFSTLEIQRTEQGDSAMYLCASSLARGVSGNTIYFGEGSWLTVV.

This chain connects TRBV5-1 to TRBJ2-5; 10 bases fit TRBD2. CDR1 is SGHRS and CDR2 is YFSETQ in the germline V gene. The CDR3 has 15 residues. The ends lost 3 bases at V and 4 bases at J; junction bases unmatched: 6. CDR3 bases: TGCGCCAGCAGCTGGGAAAGCGGGAGGGGAGAGACCCAGTACTTC. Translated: CASSWESGRGETQYF.

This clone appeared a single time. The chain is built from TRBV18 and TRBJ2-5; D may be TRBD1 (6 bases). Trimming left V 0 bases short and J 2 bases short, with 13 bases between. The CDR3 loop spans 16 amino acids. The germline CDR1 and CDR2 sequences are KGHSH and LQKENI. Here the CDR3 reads CASSPPGRGEQETQYF. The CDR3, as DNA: TGTGCCAGCTCACCACCGGGCAGGGGTGAACAAGAGACCCAGTACTTC.